Each of the 32 T cell receptor beta chains below was sequenced from the same sample in a study of T cell clonotyping in hematopoietic cell transplantation. Data came from immunoSEQ multiplex PCR; TCRdb stores just in-frame clones and leaves some out. The sample includes about 15,000 clones, 85% to 90% seen only once; the top ten take around 3%. Material: peripheral blood mononuclear cells. These receptors were collected from a man aged 50 to 59 in good health. Some clones in this sample may be carry-over from other donors' samples.

The chain couples TRBV11-2 to TRBJ1-6; tentative D call: TRBD1 (6 bases). Trimming cost V 6 bases and J 0 bases, with 15 bases left between them. This CDR3 comprises 17 residues. Germline lookup yields CDR1 SGHAT and CDR2 FQNNGV. The CDR3 region has the DNA TGTGCCAGCAGGGTGACAGGCCCGAGCTCCTATAATTCACCCCTCCACTTT. This encodes CASRVTGPSSYNSPLHF.

The chain combines TRBV13 with TRBJ2-1; a weak D match, TRBD2 (6 bases). Germline V gene data show CDR1 as PRHDT and CDR2 as FYEKMQ (reference sequence). Trimming shortened V by 11 bases and J by 10 bases, and 24 bases separated the two germline ends. CDR3 length: 14 amino acids. The CDR3 bases are TGTGCCTCCGGACGAGGGACGGCTGGGGGGGAGCAGTTCTTC. Its protein product is CASGRGTAGGEQFF.

The table lists this clone with a count of one. This chain connects TRBV7-2 to TRBJ2-3; D is unresolved. Germline V gene lookup returns CDR1 SGHTA and CDR2 FQGNSA. V dropped 5 bases and J dropped 5 bases, with 11 bases sitting between them. This CDR3 contains 13 residues. The CDR3 loop reads CASSPVGLDTQYF. CDR3 nucleotide sequence: TGTGCCAGCAGCCCGGTTGGTTTAGATACGCAGTATTTT.

This clone has a handful of counts. The chain employs TRBV6-4 and TRBJ1-1; 12 bases match TRBD1. The CDR3 has 18 amino acids. Germline lookup yields CDR1 MRHNA and CDR2 SNTAGT. V shed 3 bases and J 1 base; nucleotides not matched to a gene: 9. The CDR3 region has the DNA TGTGCCAGCAGTGATCTAGGGGACAGGGGGCTAAGGAACACTGAAGCTTTCTTT. Its protein is CASSDLGDRGLRNTEAFF.

V gene TRBV30 combines with J gene TRBJ1-2, with a weak D call TRBD1 (5 bases). The CDR3 is 14 amino acids. Trimming stripped 2 bases from V and 7 bases from J, with 17 bases between. The germline V gene encodes CDR1 GTSNPN and CDR2 SVGIG (reference sequence). The DNA for the CDR3 is TGTGCCTGGAGTCATACCCCAGGAAGGGGTGGCTACACCTTC. Its translation: CAWSHTPGRGGYTF.

The chain links TRBV6-5 to TRBJ1-2; D unclear. Germline CDR1 and CDR2: MNHEY and SVGAGI. V shed 5 bases and J shed 7 bases, with 14 bases lying between them. There are 13 residues in the CDR3. CDR3 sequence (DNA): TGTGCCAGCAGTAGCATCAGGACCTCTGGCTACACCTTC. Protein: CASSSIRTSGYTF.

The J gene is TRBJ1-2, the V gene TRBV6-1; TRBD1 matches at 7 bases. Losses at the gene ends were 3 bases for V and 4 bases for J; bases not matched to a gene: 5. There are 14 residues in the CDR3. Germline CDR1 MNHNS, CDR2 SASEGT. CDR3: CASSETGTVYGYTF. As DNA, the CDR3 is TGTGCCAGCAGTGAGACCGGGACAGTCTATGGCTACACCTTC.

The chain employs TRBV6-5 and TRBJ1-5; no clear D. The germline V gene has CDR1 MNHEY and CDR2 SVGAGI. The CDR3 contains 16 residues. V gave up 4 bases and J gave up 0 bases, with 13 bases separating them. CDR3 in DNA: TGTGCCAGCAGTTCCGCATCCTCTTATAGCAATCAGCCCCAGCATTTT. As protein: CASSSASSYSNQPQHF.

The rearrangement uses TRBV19 and TRBJ2-6; 7 bases fit TRBD1. The V gene end was trimmed by 4 bases and the J gene end by 1 base; junction bases not matched to a gene: 4. The CDR3 has 16 amino acids. Germline lookup yields CDR1 LNHDA and CDR2 SQIVND (reference sequence). CDR3 nucleotide sequence: TGTGCCAGTAGTAGAGGGGGCCTATCTGGGGCCAACGTCCTGACTTTC. It codes for CASSRGGLSGANVLTF.

The CDR3 is CASRQAGTGNQPQHF. The CDR3, as DNA: TGTGCCAGCAGACAGGCCGGGACAGGGAATCAGCCCCAGCATTTT. The chain uses TRBV7-2 and TRBJ1-5; 9 nucleotides agree with TRBD1. This CDR3 is 15 amino acids long. V was clipped by 6 bases and J by 4 bases; unmatched bases: 7. Germline CDR1 is SGHTA and CDR2 is FQGNSA. Looking up the rest from reference TRBV7-2 and TRBJ1-5 gives the full variable domain: GAGVSQSPSNKVTEKGKDVELRCDPISGHTALYWYRQSLGQGLEFLIYFQGNSAPDKSGLPSDRFSAERTGGSVSTLTIQRTQQEDSAVYLCASRQAGTGNQPQHFGDGTRLSIL.

The genes are TRBV11-3 and TRBJ2-7, with unresolved D. V was clipped by 8 bases and J by 6 bases, with 11 bases between them. This CDR3 comprises 11 residues. Germline CDR1 is SGHNT and CDR2 is YENEEA. CDR3 sequence reads: CASGWRAEQYF. The CDR3 DNA sequence: TGTGCCAGCGGCTGGAGAGCCGAGCAGTACTTC.

This rearrangement joins TRBV28 to TRBJ1-1; 8 nucleotides agree with TRBD1. The CDR3 loop spans 16 amino acids. Germline V gene lookup returns CDR1 MDHEN and CDR2 SYDVKM. The junction had 11 bases not matched to a gene; V was cut back by 8 bases and J by 0 bases. The CDR3 sequence is CASGGAGGVMNTEAFF. As DNA, the CDR3 is TGTGCCAGCGGAGGGGCAGGGGGCGTTATGAACACTGAAGCTTTCTTT.

The gene calls are TRBV7-2 and TRBJ2-2; D is uncertain. The CDR3 length is 14 residues. V shed 3 bases and J shed 5 bases, with 10 bases lying between them. The germline V gene encodes CDR1 SGHTA and CDR2 FQGNSA. CDR3 sequence: CASSLGPGTGELFF. The DNA of the CDR3 is TGTGCCAGCAGCTTGGGTCCTGGGACCGGGGAGCTGTTTTTT.

The chain links TRBV9 to TRBJ1-4, with D perhaps matching TRBD1 (5 bases). V dropped 0 bases and J dropped 0 bases, with 6 bases sitting between them. Germline CDR1 reads SGDLS; CDR2 reads YYNGEE. CDR3 length equals 15 residues. CDR3 DNA: TGTGCCAGCAGCGTAGGGGGGGCAACTAATGAAAAACTGTTTTTT. Protein product: CASSVGGATNEKLFF.

This clone was observed once. The chain combines TRBV6-6 with TRBJ1-1; TRBD1 aligns across 8 bases. Unmatched junction bases numbered 3, after V lost 2 bases and J lost 4 bases. Germline V gene lookup returns CDR1 MNHNY and CDR2 SVGAGI (reference sequence). The CDR3 covers 14 residues. DNA of the CDR3: TGTGCCAGCAGTTACCCAGGGGGCGGCACTGAAGCTTTCTTT. It yields the protein CASSYPGGGTEAFF.

The CDR3 DNA reads TGTGCCAGCAGCTGGGGTGATTACGAGCAGTACTTC. Protein: CASSWGDYEQYF. V is TRBV5-6 and J is TRBJ2-7, with D unresolved. CDR3 size: 12 residues. With 3 bases removed from V and 4 bases from J, the gap between germline ends came to 8 bases. Germline CDR1 is SGHDT and CDR2 is YYEEEE.

This clone has only a few counts. The V gene is TRBV4-1, the J gene TRBJ1-3; D gene unclear. CDR1 is MGHRA, CDR2 YSYEKL, per germline. The V and J ends lost 0 bases and 4 bases respectively, with 10 bases between them. The CDR3 is 15 residues long. The CDR3 region is CASSQDAAGGNTIYF. CDR3 sequence (DNA): TGCGCCAGCAGCCAAGATGCGGCTGGAGGAAACACCATATATTTT.

The chain has TRBV13 and TRBJ2-1; 10 bases line up with TRBD1. This CDR3 has 18 residues. Trimming at V came to 0 bases and at J to 0 bases, leaving 5 bases not matched to a gene. Germline loops: CDR1 PRHDT, CDR2 FYEKMQ (reference sequence). The CDR3 protein is CASSLGRWTGGSYNEQFF. The CDR3 DNA reads TGTGCCAGCAGCTTAGGTAGATGGACAGGGGGCTCCTACAATGAGCAGTTCTTC.

This clone came up once. The chain links TRBV7-2 to TRBJ2-1; 9 positions agree with TRBD2. CDR1 is SGHTA, CDR2 FQGNSA, per germline. The CDR3 has 17 residues. Trimming cost V 5 bases and J 2 bases; bases outside gene matches: 10. The CDR3: CASSPRGASGTYNEQFF. The CDR3 DNA follows: TGTGCCAGCAGCCCCAGGGGGGCTAGCGGGACCTACAATGAGCAGTTCTTC.

The rearrangement joins TRBV18 to TRBJ2-7, with no clear D. The CDR3 spans 13 residues. The V end was cut by 2 bases, the J end by 9 bases, with 14 bases between. Germline CDR1 KGHSH, CDR2 LQKENI. The CDR3 region has the DNA TGTGCCAGCTCACCAGCGCAGGATCGAGGGCAGTACTTC. Translation: CASSPAQDRGQYF.

The chain recombines TRBV2 with TRBJ1-5; tentative D call: TRBD1 (6 bases). The germline gives CDR1 SNHLY, CDR2 FYNNEI. The length of the CDR3 is 14 residues. Trimming stripped 6 bases from V and 5 bases from J, with 14 bases between. CDR3: CASSLQGVHQPQHF. For the CDR3, the DNA is TGTGCCAGCAGCCTACAGGGAGTCCATCAGCCCCAGCATTTT. The complete variable domain, with remaining parts taken from reference TRBV2 and TRBJ1-5, reads EPEVTQTPSHQVTQMGQEVILRCVPISNHLYFYWYRQILGQKVEFLVSFYNNEISEKSEIFDDQFSVERPDGSNFTLKIRSTKLEDSAMYFCASSLQGVHQPQHFGDGTRLSIL.

The rearrangement uses TRBV9 and TRBJ1-6; D gene unclear. CDR1 is SGDLS, CDR2 YYNGEE, per germline. This CDR3 is built from 12 residues. V lost 0 bases, J lost 6 bases, and 1 base lay in between. CDR3: CASSVGNSPLHF. The CDR3 DNA follows: TGTGCCAGCAGCGTAGGTAATTCACCCCTCCACTTT.

CDR3 sequence reads: CAISESGTGGSDGYTF. The CDR3 nucleotides read TGTGCCATCAGTGAGTCGGGAACAGGGGGCTCTGATGGCTACACCTTC. The chain recombines TRBV10-3 with TRBJ1-2, with TRBD1 identical over 9 bases. Germline loops: CDR1 ENHRY, CDR2 SYGVKD. This CDR3 contains 16 residues. The ends lost 0 bases at V and 6 bases at J; junction bases unmatched: 8.

This chain links TRBV2 with TRBJ1-2; D ambiguous. CDR1 is SNHLY, CDR2 FYNNEI, per germline. CDR3 length equals 14 residues. Trimming shortened V by 4 bases and J by 8 bases, and 17 bases separated the two germline ends. CDR3 in DNA: TGTGCCAGCAGTGTGGTCCCCTCCGTAGAGGGCTACACCTTC. Its translation is CASSVVPSVEGYTF.

This clone turned up a few times. The chain recombines TRBV5-8 with TRBJ1-2, with 9 bases lining up with TRBD1. The V and J ends lost 4 bases and 8 bases, in that order; junction bases with no gene match: 12. CDR1 is SGHTS, CDR2 YDEGEE, per germline. This CDR3 spans 15 amino acids. CDR3 nucleotide sequence: TGTGCCAGCAGCAGACACCCAACAGGGGGCTGGGGCTACACCTTC. It yields the protein CASSRHPTGGWGYTF.

The chain uses TRBV20-1 and TRBJ1-2, with a tentative D call TRBD1 (5 bases). In germline, CDR1 is DFQATT, CDR2 SNEGSKA (reference sequence). Trimming stripped 6 bases from V and 4 bases from J, with 9 bases between. This CDR3 region has 11 residues. The CDR3 protein is CSARDRYGYTF. CDR3 DNA: TGCAGTGCACGGGACCGCTATGGCTACACCTTC.

The chain links TRBV6-5 to TRBJ2-7; 11 nucleotides align to TRBD2. The CDR3 contains 14 residues. CDR1 and CDR2 (germline): MNHEY, SVGAGI. Germline trimming cut 4 bases from V and 2 bases from J; bases unmatched to any gene: 1. The chain's CDR3 is CASSFSGGAYEQYF. The CDR3 coding sequence is TGTGCCAGCAGTTTTAGCGGGGGGGCCTACGAGCAGTACTTC.

The chain carries TRBV5-6 and TRBJ2-6; D may be TRBD1 or TRBD2 (5 bases each). From germline, CDR1 is SGHDT and CDR2 YYEEEE. The V gene lost 0 bases and the J gene lost 0 bases, with 10 bases spanning the gap. The CDR3 length is 17 residues. CDR3 protein: CASSLVGVLSGANVLTF. The CDR3 nucleotides are TGTGCCAGCAGCTTGGTGGGGGTTCTCTCTGGGGCCAACGTCCTGACTTTC.

The V and J genes are TRBV20-1 and TRBJ2-3; D unresolved. The CDR3 loop spans 10 amino acids. V lost 3 bases and J 5 bases, leaving 3 bases between the germline ends. Per the germline V gene, CDR1 is DFQATT and CDR2 is SNEGSKA (reference sequence). CDR3 coding DNA: TGCAGTGCTAGCGAAGATACGCAGTATTTT. Translated: CSASEDTQYF.

This rearrangement joins TRBV5-8 to TRBJ2-5; D unclear. The CDR3 consists of 12 residues. The V gene lost 1 base and the J gene lost 5 bases, with 6 bases spanning the gap. Germline V lookup: CDR1 SGHTS, CDR2 YDEGEE. CDR3 sequence: CASSLNVETQYF. In DNA, the CDR3 is TGTGCCAGCAGCTTGAACGTCGAGACCCAGTACTTC.

The V gene is TRBV4-2, the J gene TRBJ2-2; D call uncertain. Germline CDR1 is LGHNA and CDR2 is YNFKEQ. The CDR3 extends over 13 amino acids. The germline V and J ends were trimmed by 6 bases and 1 base, with 6 bases remaining between them. The CDR3 DNA sequence: TGTGCCAGCAGTACCTTGAACACCGGGGAGCTGTTTTTT. Residues: CASSTLNTGELFF.

This chain joins TRBV6-5 and TRBJ1-1, with D uncertain. CDR1 is MNHEY and CDR2 is SVGAGI in the germline V gene. There are 11 residues in the CDR3. V was clipped by 7 bases and J by 1 base, with 4 bases between them. CDR3 region: CASTWNTEAFF. CDR3 DNA sequence: TGTGCCAGCACCTGGAACACTGAAGCTTTCTTT.